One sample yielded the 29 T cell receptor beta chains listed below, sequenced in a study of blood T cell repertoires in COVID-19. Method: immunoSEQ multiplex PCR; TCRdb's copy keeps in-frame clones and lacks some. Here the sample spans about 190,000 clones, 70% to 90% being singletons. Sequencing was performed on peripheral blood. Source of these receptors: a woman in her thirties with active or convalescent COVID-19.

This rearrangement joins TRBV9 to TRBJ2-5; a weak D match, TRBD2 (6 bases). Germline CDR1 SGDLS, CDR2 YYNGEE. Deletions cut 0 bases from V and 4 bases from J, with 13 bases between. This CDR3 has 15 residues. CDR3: CASSVVHGGRETQYF. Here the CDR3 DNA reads TGTGCCAGCAGCGTAGTCCACGGGGGTCGAGAGACCCAGTACTTC.

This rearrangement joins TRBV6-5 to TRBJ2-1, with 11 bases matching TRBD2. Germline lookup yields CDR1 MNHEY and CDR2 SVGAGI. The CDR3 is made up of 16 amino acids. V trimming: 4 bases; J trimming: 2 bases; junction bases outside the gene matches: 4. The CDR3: CASSSLSGGAYNEQFF. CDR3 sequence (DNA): TGTGCCAGCAGTTCCCTTAGCGGGGGGGCCTACAATGAGCAGTTCTTC.

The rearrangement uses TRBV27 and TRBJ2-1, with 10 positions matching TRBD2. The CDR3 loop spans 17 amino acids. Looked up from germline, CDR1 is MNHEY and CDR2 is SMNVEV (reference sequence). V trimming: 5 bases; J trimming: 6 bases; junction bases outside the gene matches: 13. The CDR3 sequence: CASSVASGSNPFNEQFF. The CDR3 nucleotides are TGTGCCAGCAGTGTAGCTAGCGGGAGTAACCCCTTCAATGAGCAGTTCTTC.

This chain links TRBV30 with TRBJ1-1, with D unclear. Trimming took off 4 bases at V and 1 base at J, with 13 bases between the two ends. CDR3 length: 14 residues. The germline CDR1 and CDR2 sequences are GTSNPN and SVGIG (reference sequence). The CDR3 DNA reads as TGTGCCTGGATCGTGGGCCGGGGGAACACTGAAGCTTTCTTT. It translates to CAWIVGRGNTEAFF.

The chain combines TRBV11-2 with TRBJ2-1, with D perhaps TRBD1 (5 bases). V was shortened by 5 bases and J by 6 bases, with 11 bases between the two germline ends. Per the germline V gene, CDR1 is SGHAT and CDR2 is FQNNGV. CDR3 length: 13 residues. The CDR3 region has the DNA TGTGCCAGCAGCCCCCAGACAGTCAATGAGCAGTTCTTC. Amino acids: CASSPQTVNEQFF.

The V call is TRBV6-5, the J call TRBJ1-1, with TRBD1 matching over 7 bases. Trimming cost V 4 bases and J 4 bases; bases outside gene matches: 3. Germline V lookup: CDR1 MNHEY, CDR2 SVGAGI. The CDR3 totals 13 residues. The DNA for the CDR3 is TGTGCCAGCAGTTTTGACAGGGCCACTGAAGCTTTCTTT. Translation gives CASSFDRATEAFF.

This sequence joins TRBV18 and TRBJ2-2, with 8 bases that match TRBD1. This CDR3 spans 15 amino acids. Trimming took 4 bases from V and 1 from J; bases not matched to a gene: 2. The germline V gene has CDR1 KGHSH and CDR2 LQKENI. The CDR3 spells CASSLGTGNTGELFF. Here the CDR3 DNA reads TGTGCCAGCTCACTTGGGACAGGGAACACCGGGGAGCTGTTTTTT. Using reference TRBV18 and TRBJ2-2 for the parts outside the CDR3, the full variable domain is NAGVMQNPRHLVRRRGQEARLRCSPMKGHSHVYWYRQLPEEGLKFMVYLQKENIIDESGMPKERFSAEFPKEGPSILRIQQVVRGDSAAYFCASSLGTGNTGELFFGEGSRLTVL.

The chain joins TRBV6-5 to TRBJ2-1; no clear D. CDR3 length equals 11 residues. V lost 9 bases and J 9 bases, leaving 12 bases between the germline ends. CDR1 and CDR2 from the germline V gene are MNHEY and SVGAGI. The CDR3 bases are TGTGCCAGTTACACGGCAGGTGAGCAGTTCTTC. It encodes CASYTAGEQFF.

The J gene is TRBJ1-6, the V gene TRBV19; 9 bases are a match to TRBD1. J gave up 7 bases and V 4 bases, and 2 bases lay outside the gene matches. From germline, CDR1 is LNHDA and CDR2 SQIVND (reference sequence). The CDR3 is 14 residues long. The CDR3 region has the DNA TGTGCCAGTAGTACCGGGACAGGGAATTCACCCCTCCACTTT. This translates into CASSTGTGNSPLHF.

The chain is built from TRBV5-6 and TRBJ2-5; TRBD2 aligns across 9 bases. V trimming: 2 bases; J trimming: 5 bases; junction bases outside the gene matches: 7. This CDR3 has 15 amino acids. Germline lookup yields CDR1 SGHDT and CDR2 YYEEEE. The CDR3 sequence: CASSLALAGRETQYF. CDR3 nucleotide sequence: TGTGCCAGCAGCTTAGCCCTAGCGGGGCGGGAGACCCAGTACTTC.

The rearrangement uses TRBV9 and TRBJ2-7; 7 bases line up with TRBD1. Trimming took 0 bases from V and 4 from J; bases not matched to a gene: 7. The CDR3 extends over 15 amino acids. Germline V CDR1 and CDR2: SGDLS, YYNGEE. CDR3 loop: CASSVDGTEAYEQYF. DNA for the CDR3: TGTGCCAGCAGCGTAGATGGGACAGAAGCTTACGAGCAGTACTTC.

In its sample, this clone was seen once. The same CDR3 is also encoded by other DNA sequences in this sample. CDR3: CASSYRGPDTQYF. The CDR3 nucleotides read TGTGCCAGCAGTTACAGGGGGCCAGATACGCAGTATTTT. V and J are TRBV6-5 and TRBJ2-3; TRBD1 aligns across 7 bases. The V gene's germline CDR1 is MNHEY and CDR2 SVGAGI. Germline trimming cut 2 bases from V and 4 bases from J; bases unmatched to any gene: 0. This CDR3 region has 13 residues.

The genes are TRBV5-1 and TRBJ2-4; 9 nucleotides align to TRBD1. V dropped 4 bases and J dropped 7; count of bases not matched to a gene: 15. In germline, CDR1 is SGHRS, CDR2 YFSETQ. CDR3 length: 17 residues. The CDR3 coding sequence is TGCGCCAGCAGCATGAGTCGTCCGGGACAGGGAAGGAACATTCAGTACTTC. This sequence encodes CASSMSRPGQGRNIQYF.

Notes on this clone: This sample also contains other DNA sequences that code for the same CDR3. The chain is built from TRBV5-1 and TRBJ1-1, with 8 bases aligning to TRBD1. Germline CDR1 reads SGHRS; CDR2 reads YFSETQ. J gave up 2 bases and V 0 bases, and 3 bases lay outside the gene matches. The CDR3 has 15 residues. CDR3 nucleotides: TGCGCCAGCAGCTTGGATGGACAGGGCAACACTGAAGCTTTCTTT. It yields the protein CASSLDGQGNTEAFF.

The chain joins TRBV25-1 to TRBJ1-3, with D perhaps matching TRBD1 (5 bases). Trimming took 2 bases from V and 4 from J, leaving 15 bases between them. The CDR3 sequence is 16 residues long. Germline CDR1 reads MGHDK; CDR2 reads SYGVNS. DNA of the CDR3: TGTGCCAGCAGTGAAGCCGGGCCCCAGGGAGGAAACACCATATATTTT. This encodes CASSEAGPQGGNTIYF.

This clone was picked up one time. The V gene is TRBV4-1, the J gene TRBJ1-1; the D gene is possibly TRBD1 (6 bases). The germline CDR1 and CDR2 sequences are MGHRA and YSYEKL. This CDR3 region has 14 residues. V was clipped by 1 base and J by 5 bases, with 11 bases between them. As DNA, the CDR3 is TGCGCCAGCAGCCAAGGCAGGGGTCTAACTGAAGCTTTCTTT. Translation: CASSQGRGLTEAFF.

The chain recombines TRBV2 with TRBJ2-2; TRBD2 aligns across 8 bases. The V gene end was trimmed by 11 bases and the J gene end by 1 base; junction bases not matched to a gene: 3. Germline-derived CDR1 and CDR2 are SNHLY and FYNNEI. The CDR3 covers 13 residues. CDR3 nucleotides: TGTGCCGGGGGACTAGTGAACACCGGGGAGCTGTTTTTT. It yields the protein CAGGLVNTGELFF.

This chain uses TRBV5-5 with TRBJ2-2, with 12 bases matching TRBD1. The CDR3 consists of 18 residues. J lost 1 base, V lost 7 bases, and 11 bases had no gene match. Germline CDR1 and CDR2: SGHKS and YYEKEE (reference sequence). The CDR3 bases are TGTGCCAGCTGTCCCGGGACAGGGGGCTCGGGGAACACCGGGGAGCTGTTTTTT. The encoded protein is CASCPGTGGSGNTGELFF.

The CDR3 loop reads CASSPGPGNTIYF. Written as DNA, the CDR3 is TGTGCCAGCAGCCCAGGGCCTGGAAACACCATATATTTT. This chain links TRBV11-2 with TRBJ1-3; possible D gene TRBD1, 5 bases. Trimming took 5 bases from V and 2 from J, leaving 7 bases between them. CDR1 SGHAT and CDR2 FQNNGV come from the germline V gene. The CDR3 loop spans 13 amino acids.

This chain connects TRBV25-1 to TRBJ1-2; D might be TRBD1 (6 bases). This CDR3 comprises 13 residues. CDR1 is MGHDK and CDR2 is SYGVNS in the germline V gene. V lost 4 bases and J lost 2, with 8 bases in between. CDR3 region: CASSGRGNYGYTF. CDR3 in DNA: TGTGCCAGCAGTGGTAGGGGGAACTATGGCTACACCTTC.

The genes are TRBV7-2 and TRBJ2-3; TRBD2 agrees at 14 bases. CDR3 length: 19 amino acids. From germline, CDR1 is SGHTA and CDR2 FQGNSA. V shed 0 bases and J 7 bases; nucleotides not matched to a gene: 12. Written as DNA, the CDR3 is TGTGCCAGCAGCTTAGCGACTAGCGGGGGGGCCAAGGGTTGGAATACGCAGTATTTT. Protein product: CASSLATSGGAKGWNTQYF.

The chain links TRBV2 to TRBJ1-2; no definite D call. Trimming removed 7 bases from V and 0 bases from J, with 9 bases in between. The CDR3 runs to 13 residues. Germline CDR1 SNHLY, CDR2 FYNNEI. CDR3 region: CASTQLTNYGYTF. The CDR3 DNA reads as TGTGCCAGCACCCAACTGACTAACTATGGCTACACCTTC.

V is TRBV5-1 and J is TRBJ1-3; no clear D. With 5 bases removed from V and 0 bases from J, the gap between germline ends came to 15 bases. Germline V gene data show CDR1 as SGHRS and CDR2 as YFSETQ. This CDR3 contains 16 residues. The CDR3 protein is CASSFAPGSSGNTIYF. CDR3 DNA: TGCGCCAGCAGTTTCGCCCCTGGGAGCTCTGGAAACACCATATATTTT.

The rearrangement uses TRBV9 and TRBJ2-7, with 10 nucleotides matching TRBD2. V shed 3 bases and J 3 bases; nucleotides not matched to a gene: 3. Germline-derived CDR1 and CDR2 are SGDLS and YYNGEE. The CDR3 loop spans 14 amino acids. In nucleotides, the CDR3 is TGTGCCAGCAGCGGTTCTAGCGGGAGCTACGAGCAGTACTTC. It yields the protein CASSGSSGSYEQYF. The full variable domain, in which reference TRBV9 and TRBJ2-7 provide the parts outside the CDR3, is DSGVTQTPKHLITATGQRVTLRCSPRSGDLSVYWYQQSLDQGLQFLIQYYNGEERAKGNILERFSAQQFPDLHSELNLSSLELGDSALYFCASSGSSGSYEQYFGPGTRLTVT.

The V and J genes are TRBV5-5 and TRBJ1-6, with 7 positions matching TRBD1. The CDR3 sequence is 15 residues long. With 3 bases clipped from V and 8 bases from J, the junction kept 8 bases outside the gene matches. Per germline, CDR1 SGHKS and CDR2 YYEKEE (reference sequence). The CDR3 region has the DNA TGTGCCAGCAGCTCTTCCGGGGACAGAGATTCACCCCTCCACTTT. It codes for CASSSSGDRDSPLHF.

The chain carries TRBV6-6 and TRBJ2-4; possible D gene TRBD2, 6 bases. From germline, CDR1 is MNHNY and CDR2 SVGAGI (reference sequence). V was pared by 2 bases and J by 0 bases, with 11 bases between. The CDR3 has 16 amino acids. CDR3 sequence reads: CASSYVGGVAKNIQYF. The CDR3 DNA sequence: TGTGCCAGCAGTTACGTTGGCGGGGTAGCCAAAAACATTCAGTACTTC.

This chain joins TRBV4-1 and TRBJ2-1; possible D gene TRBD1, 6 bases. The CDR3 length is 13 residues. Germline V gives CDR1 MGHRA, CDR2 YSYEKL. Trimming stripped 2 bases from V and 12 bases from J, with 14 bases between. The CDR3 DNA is TGCGCCAGCAGCCAACCAGGGGAAGAGGTGCAGTTCTTC. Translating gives CASSQPGEEVQFF.

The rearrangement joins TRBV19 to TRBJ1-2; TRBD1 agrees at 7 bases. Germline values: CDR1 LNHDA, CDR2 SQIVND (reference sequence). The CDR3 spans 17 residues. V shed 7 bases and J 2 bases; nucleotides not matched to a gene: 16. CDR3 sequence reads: CASTPSGGQRSNYGYTF. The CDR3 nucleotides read TGTGCCAGTACCCCTTCCGGGGGACAGAGGTCGAACTATGGCTACACCTTC.

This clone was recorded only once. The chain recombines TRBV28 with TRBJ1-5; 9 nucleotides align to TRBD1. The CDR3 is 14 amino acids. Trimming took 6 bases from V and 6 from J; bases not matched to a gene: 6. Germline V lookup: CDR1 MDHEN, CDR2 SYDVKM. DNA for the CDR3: TGTGCCAGCAGGGCGGGACAGGGAGGTCAGCCCCAGCATTTT. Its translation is CASRAGQGGQPQHF.